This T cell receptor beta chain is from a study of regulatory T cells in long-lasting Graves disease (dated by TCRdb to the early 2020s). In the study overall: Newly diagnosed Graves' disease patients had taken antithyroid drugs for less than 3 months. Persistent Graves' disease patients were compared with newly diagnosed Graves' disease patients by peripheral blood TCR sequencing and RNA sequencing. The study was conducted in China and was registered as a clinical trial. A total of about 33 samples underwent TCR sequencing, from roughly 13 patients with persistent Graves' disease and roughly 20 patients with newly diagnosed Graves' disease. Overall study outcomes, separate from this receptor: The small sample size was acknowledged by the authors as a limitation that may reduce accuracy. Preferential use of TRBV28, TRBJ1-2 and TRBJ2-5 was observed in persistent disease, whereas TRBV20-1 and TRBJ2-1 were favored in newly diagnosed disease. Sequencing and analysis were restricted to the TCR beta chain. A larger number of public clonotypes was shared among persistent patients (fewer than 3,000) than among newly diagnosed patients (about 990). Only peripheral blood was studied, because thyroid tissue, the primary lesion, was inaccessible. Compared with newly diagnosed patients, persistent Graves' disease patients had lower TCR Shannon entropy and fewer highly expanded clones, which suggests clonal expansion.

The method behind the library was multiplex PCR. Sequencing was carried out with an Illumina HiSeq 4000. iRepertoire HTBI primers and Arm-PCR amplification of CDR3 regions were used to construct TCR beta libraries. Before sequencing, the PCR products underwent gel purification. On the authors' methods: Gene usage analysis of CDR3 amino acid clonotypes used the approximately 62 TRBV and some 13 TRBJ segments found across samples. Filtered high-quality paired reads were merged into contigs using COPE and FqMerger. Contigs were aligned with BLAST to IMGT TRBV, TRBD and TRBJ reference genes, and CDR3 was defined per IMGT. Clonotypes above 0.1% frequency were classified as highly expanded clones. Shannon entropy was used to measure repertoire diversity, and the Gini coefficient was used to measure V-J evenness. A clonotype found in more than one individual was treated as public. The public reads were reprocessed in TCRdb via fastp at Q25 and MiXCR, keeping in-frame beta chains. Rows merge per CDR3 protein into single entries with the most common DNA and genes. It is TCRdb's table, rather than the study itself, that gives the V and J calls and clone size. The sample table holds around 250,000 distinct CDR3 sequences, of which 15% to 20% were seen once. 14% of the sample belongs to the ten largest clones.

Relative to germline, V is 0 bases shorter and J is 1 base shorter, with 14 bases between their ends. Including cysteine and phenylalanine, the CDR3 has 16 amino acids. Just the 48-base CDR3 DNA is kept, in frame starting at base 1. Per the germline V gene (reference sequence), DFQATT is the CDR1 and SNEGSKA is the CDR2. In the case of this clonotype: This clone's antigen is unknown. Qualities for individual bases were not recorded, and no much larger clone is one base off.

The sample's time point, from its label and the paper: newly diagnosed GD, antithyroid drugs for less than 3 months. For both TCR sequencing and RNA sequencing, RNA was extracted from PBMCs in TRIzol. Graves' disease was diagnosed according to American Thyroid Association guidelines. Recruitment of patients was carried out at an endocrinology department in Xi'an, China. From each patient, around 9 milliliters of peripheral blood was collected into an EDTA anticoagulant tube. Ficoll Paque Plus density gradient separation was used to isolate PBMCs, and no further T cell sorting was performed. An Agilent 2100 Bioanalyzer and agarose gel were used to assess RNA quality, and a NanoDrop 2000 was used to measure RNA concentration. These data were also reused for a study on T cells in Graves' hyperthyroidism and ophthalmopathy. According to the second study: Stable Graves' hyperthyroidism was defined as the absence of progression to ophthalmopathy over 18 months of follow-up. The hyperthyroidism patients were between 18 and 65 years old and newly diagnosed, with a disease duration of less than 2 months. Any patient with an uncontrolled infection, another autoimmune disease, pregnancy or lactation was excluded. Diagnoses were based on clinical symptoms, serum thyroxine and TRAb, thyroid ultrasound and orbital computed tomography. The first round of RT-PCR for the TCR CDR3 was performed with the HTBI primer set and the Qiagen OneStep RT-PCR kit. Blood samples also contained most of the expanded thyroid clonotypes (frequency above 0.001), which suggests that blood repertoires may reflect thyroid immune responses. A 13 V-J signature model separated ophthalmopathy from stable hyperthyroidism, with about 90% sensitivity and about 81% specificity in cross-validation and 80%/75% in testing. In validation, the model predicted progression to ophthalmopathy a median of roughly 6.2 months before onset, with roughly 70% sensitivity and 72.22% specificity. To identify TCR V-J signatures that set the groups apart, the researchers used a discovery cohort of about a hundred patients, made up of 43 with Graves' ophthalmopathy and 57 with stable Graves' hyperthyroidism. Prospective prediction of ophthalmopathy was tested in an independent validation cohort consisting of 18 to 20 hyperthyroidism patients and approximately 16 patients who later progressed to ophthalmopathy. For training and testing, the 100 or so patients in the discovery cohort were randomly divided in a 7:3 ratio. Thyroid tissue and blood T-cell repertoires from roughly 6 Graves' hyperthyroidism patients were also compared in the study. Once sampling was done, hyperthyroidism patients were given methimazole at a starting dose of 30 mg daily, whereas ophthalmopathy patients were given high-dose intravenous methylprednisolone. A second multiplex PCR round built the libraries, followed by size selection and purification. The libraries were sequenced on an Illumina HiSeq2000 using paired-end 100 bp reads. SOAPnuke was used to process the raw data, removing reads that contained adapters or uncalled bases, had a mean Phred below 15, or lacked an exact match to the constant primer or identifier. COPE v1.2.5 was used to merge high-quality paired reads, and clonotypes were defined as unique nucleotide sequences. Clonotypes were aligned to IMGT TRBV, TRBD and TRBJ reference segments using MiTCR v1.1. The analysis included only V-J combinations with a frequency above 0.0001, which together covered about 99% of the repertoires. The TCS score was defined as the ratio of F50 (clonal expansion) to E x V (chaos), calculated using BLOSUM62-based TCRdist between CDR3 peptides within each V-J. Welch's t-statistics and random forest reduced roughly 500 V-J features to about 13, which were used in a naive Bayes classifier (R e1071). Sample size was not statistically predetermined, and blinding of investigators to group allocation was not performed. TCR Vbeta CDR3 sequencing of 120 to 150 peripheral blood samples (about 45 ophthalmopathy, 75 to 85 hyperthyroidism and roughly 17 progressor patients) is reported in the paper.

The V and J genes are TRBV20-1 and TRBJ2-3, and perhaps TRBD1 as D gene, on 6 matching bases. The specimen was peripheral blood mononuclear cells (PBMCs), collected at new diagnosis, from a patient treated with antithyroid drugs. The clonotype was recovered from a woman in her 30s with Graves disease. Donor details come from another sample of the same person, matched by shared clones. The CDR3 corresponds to CSARDVVGAGTDTQYF. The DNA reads TGCAGTGCTAGAGATGTTGTGGGGGCGGGCACAGATACGCAGTATTTT.